The clone carrying this T cell receptor beta chain was detected once. The junction and the germline gene differ at one end; a read error may be behind it. This record comes from a study of blood T cell repertoires in COVID-19. Looking at the study overall: Nucleic acid was either cDNA or gDNA, and it came from T cells, B-cell-depleted T cells, or PBMCs.

Clinical history as reported by participants underpinned cohort assignment. The germline gives CDR1 MNHEY, CDR2 SVGAGI. There are 15 residues in the CDR3. Clones were read by immunoSEQ multiplex PCR, and TCRdb kept only the in-frame ones, dropping some. Of over 200,000 clones in the sample, 85% to 90% were seen once. This TCR derives from a woman aged 45-65 years in a cohort exposed to, infected with or recovered from COVID-19 (not recorded which). The rearrangement uses TRBV6-5 and TRBJ2-3; maybe TRBD1 (6 bases). Sequencing was carried out using PBMCs or T cells enriched from blood (not recorded which). CDR3 sequence (DNA): TGTGCCAGCAGTTACTCCGGCAGGGGCACGGATACGCAGTATTTT. As protein: CASSYSGRGTDTQYF.